This T cell receptor beta chain comes out of a study of vaccination and CD4 T cells after COVID-19. As for the study in general: Four females and six males made up the convalescents, two of whom were Hispanic.

Study findings and constraints: Spike mono-reactivity marked 304 of 307 vaccine-specific clones in convalescent patients.

Indicated treatment: roughly 10-day PBMC culture with coronavirus spike peptide pools or control peptides (ViraFEST assay). For this clonotype: Its antigen is as yet unknown.

The CDR3 extends over 14 amino acids. Trimming cost V 2 bases and J 0 bases, with 5 bases left between them. Germline values: CDR1 MNHEY, CDR2 SVGAGI. Cultured CD4+ T-cell DNA underwent Oncomine TCR Beta short-read sequencing. TCRdb re-called the PCR reads with MiXCR, one entry per CDR3 protein. Seen here are nearly 15,000 distinct CDR3 sequences, roughly 43% observed once, and the top ten hold 9% to 15%. The TCR was taken from a human donor who had recovered from COVID-19. The chain joins TRBV6-5 to TRBJ1-3, with D unresolved. Sequencing was performed on CD4+ T cells from blood, cultured in vitro. This chain's CDR3 is CASSYRYSGNTIYF. CDR3 DNA sequence: TGTGCCAGCAGTTACCGGTACTCTGGAAACACCATATATTTT.